This paragraph reports one T cell receptor beta chain. Libraries were prepared by immunoSEQ multiplex PCR; TCRdb keeps only in-frame clonotypes and omits some of them. Of 200,000 to 250,000 clones listed, over 75% were seen once; the top ten hold 6.5% to 9%. J lost 5 bases, V lost 2 bases, and 6 bases had no gene match. Per germline, CDR1 MDHEN and CDR2 SYDVKM. The CDR3 has 16 residues. The sample belongs to a study of blood T cell repertoires in COVID-19. V is TRBV28 and J is TRBJ1-4; 9 bases fit TRBD1. Sequenced material: PBMCs or T cells enriched from blood (not recorded which). The receptor was isolated from a middle-aged woman with acute COVID-19. CDR3 protein: CASSLRWGQGNEKLFF. The CDR3 region has the DNA TGTGCCAGCAGTTTAAGGTGGGGACAGGGAAATGAAAAACTGTTTTTT.